This TCR beta chain was captured by sequencing in a study of T-cell memory formation after mild COVID-19. In the study overall: Largely donor-specific TCR clusters were found.

This clonotype occurred many times. Antigen unknown. Study observations and caveats: Of the contracting clones, CD4+ ones lay mainly in CM and EM, and CD8+ ones in EMRA. Some clones that responded turned up in pre-infection memory, which suggests that cross-reactive memory joined in.

TCRdb ran MiXCR on the 5' RACE reads and lists one entry per CDR3 protein. Of 90,000 to 120,000 distinct CDR3 sequences listed, 14% are singletons. The germline gives CDR1 SGHTA, CDR2 FQGNSA. The J segment lost 0 bases and the V segment lost 5 bases, leaving 8 bases of the junction unmatched. The CDR3 sequence is 18 residues long. Specimen: PBMCs or a T cell subset sorted from them (not recorded which). This clonotype was obtained from a man aged 18 to 35 who had mild COVID-19 (a few samples of this study predate the infection). Cell type and time point are not known. The rearrangement joins TRBV7-2 to TRBJ2-1, with 12 nucleotides matching TRBD2. The CDR3 reads CASSPSSGGAFSYNEQFF. Here the CDR3 DNA reads TGTGCCAGCAGCCCCTCTAGCGGGGGGGCATTCTCCTACAATGAGCAGTTCTTC.